This T cell receptor (beta chain) comes out of a study of cytomegalovirus exposure and HLA in healthy donors. With 60 Vbeta and 13 Jbeta primers, the PCR was carried out. Only in-frame clones appear in the TCRdb table, and some are missing; sequencing was by immunoSEQ multiplex PCR. The data show more than 95,000 clones, 60% to 80% seen once. This CDR3 has 15 amino acids. Germline lookup yields CDR1 SQVTM and CDR2 ANQGSEA. With 3 bases removed from V and 2 bases from J, the gap between germline ends came to 16 bases. Of note for this clone: No antigen is known for it.

Overall study findings and caveats: As a later analysis showed, a missense DCLRE1C variant was linked to trimming of TCR beta V- and J-genes.

The sequenced material came from PBMCs. The V gene is TRBV29-1, the J gene TRBJ1-2, with TRBD1 as a possible D gene (5 bases). This clonotype was obtained from a woman in her forties in good health and CMV-seropositive. CDR3 coding DNA: TGCAGCGTTGAGACAATTCTGACAGTCAACTATGGCTACACCTTC. The encoded protein is CSVETILTVNYGYTF.